This TCR beta chain was identified in a study of blood T cell repertoires in COVID-19. Study-wide context: Material from acute and convalescent COVID-19 was sourced from the United States, Italy and Spain. PBMCs, B-cell-depleted T cells, or T cells were the source of the cDNA or gDNA that made up the material.

This clone was seen only a few times. In the original workflow: Amplification from reference gene primers served as the basis for estimated nucleated cell counts. The data were produced by immunoSEQ multiplex PCR, yet TCRdb's version contains in-frame clones alone and is incomplete. Clone size and V and J calls were adopted from that table, with D and trimming inferred from the DNA. The table includes over 200,000 clones, 86% detected once. The germline gives CDR1 SGDLS, CDR2 YYNGEE. The CDR3 sequence is 14 residues long. Trimming left V 4 bases short and J 5 bases short, with 12 bases between. The receptor's source is a man aged 80 or over with acute or convalescent COVID-19. The chain employs TRBV9 and TRBJ2-2; TRBD2 is a possible D gene (5 bases). Sequences were obtained from peripheral blood. The CDR3 protein is CASSPEGVTGELFF. CDR3 nucleotide sequence: TGTGCCAGCAGCCCCGAGGGCGTAACCGGGGAGCTGTTTTTT. Full variable domain (missing parts from reference TRBV9 and TRBJ2-2): DSGVTQTPKHLITATGQRVTLRCSPRSGDLSVYWYQQSLDQGLQFLIQYYNGEERAKGNILERFSAQQFPDLHSELNLSSLELGDSALYFCASSPEGVTGELFFGEGSRLTVL.